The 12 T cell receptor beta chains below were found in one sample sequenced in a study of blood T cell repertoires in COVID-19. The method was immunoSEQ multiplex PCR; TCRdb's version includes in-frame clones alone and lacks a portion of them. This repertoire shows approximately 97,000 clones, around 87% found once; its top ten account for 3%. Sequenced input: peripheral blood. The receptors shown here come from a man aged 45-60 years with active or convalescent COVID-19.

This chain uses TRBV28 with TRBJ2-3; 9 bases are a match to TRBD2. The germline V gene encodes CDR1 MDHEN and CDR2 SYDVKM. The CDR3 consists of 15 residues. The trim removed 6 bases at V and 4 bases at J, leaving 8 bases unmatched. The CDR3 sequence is CASSRQAGGSDTQYF. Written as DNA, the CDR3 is TGTGCCAGCAGCCGCCAAGCGGGGGGTTCAGATACGCAGTATTTT.

The CDR3 DNA sequence: TGTGCCAGCAGCGAGGACAGGGAACCCTATAATTCACCCCTCCACTTT. It encodes CASSEDREPYNSPLHF. The J gene is TRBJ1-6, the V gene TRBV9; 8 bases are shared with TRBD1. The ends lost 3 bases at V and 2 bases at J; junction bases unmatched: 4. The CDR3 is 16 amino acids. Germline CDR1 and CDR2: SGDLS and YYNGEE.

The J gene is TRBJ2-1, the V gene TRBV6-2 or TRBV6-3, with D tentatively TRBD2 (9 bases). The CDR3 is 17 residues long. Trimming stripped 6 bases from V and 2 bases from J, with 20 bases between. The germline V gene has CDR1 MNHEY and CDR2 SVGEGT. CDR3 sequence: CASSGQGERGAYNEQFF. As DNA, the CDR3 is TGTGCCAGCAGCGGACAGGGCGAGCGGGGGGCCTACAATGAGCAGTTCTTC.

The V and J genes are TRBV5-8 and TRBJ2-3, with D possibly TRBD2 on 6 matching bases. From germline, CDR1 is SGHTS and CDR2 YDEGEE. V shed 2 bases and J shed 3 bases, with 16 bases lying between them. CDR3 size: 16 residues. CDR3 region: CASSLGRGTSTDTQYF. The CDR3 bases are TGTGCCAGCAGCTTAGGTCGGGGGACGTCGACAGATACGCAGTATTTT.

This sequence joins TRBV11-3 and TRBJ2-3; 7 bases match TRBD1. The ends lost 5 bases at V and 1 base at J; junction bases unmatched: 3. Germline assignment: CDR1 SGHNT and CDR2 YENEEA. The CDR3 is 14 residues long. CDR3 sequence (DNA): TGTGCCAGCAGCCGGACAGGAGGCACAGATACGCAGTATTTT. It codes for CASSRTGGTDTQYF.

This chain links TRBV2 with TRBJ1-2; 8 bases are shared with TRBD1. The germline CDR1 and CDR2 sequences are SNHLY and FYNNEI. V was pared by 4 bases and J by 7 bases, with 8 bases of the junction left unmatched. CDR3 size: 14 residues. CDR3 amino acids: CASSGFTDRVGYTF. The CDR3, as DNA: TGTGCCAGCAGTGGTTTTACGGACAGGGTTGGCTACACCTTC.

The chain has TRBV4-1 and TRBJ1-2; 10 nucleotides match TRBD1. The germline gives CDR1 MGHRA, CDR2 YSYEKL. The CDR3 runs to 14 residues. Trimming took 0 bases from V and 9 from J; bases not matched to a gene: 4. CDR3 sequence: CASSQDGQGVSYTF. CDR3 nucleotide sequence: TGCGCCAGCAGCCAAGACGGACAGGGGGTGAGCTACACCTTC.

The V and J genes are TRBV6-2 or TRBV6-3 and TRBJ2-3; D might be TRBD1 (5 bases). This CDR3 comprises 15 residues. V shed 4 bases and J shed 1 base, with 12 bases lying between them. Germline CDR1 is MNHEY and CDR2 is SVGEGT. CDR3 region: CASSLLTTGTDTQYF. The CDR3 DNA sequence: TGTGCCAGCAGTTTATTAACGACAGGCACAGATACGCAGTATTTT.

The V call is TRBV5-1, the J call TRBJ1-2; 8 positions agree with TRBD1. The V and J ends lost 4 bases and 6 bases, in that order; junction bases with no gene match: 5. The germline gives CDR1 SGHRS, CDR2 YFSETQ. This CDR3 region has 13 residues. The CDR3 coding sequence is TGCGCCAGCAGCGCCCGACAGGGGAATGGCTACACCTTC. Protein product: CASSARQGNGYTF. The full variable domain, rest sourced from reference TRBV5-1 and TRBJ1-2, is KAGVTQTPRYLIKTRGQQVTLSCSPISGHRSVSWYQQTPGQGLQFLFEYFSETQRNKGNFPGRFSGRQFSNSRSEMNVSTLELGDSALYLCASSARQGNGYTFGSGTRLTVV.

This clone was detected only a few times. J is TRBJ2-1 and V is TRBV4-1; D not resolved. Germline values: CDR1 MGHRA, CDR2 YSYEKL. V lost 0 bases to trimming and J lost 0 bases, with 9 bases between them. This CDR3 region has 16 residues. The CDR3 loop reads CASSQDRGTSYNEQFF. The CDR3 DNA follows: TGCGCCAGCAGCCAAGATCGCGGTACCTCCTACAATGAGCAGTTCTTC.

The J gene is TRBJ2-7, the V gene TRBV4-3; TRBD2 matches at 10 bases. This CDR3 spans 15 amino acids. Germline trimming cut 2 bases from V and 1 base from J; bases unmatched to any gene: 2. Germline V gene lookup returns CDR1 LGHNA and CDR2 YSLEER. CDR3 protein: CASSQLAGVSYEQYF. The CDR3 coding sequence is TGCGCCAGCAGCCAACTAGCGGGGGTATCCTACGAGCAGTACTTC.

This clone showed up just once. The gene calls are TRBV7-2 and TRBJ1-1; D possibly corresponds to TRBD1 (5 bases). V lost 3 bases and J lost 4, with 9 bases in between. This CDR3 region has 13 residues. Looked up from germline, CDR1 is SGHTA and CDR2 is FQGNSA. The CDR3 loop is CASSLMTATEAFF. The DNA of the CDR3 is TGTGCCAGCAGCTTGATGACAGCCACTGAAGCTTTCTTT. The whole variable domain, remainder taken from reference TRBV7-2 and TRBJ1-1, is GAGVSQSPSNKVTEKGKDVELRCDPISGHTALYWYRQSLGQGLEFLIYFQGNSAPDKSGLPSDRFSAERTGGSVSTLTIQRTQQEDSAVYLCASSLMTATEAFFGQGTRLTVV.